One sample yielded the 21 T cell receptor beta chains listed below, sequenced in a study of cytomegalovirus exposure and HLA in healthy donors (dated by TCRdb to the late 2010s). Receptors were amplified or captured by the immunoSEQ multiplex PCR assay. A mixture of 60 forward primers for TCR Vbeta segments and 13 reverse primers for TCR Jbeta segments was used in the multiplex PCR. This immuneACCESS table, as held by TCRdb, lists in-frame sequences with V and J called but not all clones. Of the missing ones, under half trace to an unresolved V gene in checked studies; the others have no known cause. The sample has around 150,000 clones on record, 80% to 90% of them singletons. The top ten clonotypes cover roughly 2% of the sample. The sample taken for sequencing was PBMCs. The receptors originated from a woman younger than 35 in good health and CMV-seronegative.

This clone is a singleton in its sample. The chain recombines TRBV5-8 with TRBJ2-7; 7 bases fit TRBD1. CDR3 length: 14 residues. From germline, CDR1 is SGHTS and CDR2 YDEGEE. Unmatched junction bases numbered 4, after V lost 0 bases and J lost 4 bases. CDR3 nucleotide sequence: TGTGCCAGCAGCTTGGGGGGACAGCCTTACGAGCAGTACTTC. Residues: CASSLGGQPYEQYF.

This chain links TRBV10-2 with TRBJ2-5, with 12 bases lining up with TRBD2. CDR3 length: 17 amino acids. Germline loops: CDR1 WSHSY, CDR2 SAAADI. The junction had 13 bases not matched to a gene; V was cut back by 6 bases and J by 5 bases. The DNA of the CDR3 is TGCGCCAGCAGCCATTGGCTAGCGGGAGGGCCAGCGGAGACCCAGTACTTC. This translates into CASSHWLAGGPAETQYF.

The rearrangement links TRBV5-1 to TRBJ1-6; no definite D call. V shed 3 bases and J shed 3 bases, with 7 bases lying between them. Germline V gene data show CDR1 as SGHRS and CDR2 as YFSETQ. The CDR3 covers 14 residues. CDR3 in amino acids: CASSSGSYNSPLHF. The CDR3 DNA is TGCGCCAGCAGCTCCGGGAGCTATAATTCACCCCTCCACTTT.

The V and J genes are TRBV7-8 and TRBJ2-7; 7 nucleotides line up with TRBD2. With 1 base clipped from V and 6 bases from J, the junction kept 12 bases outside the gene matches. CDR1 is SGHVS, CDR2 FQNEAQ, per germline. The CDR3 covers 16 residues. The CDR3 reads CASSLGQGGLGSEQYF. CDR3 coding DNA: TGTGCCAGCAGCTTAGGCCAGGGCGGACTAGGTAGCGAGCAGTACTTC.

This chain links TRBV27 with TRBJ1-1, with a weak D call TRBD1 (6 bases). The germline V gene has CDR1 MNHEY and CDR2 SMNVEV (reference sequence). Deletions cut 7 bases from V and 7 bases from J, with 16 bases between. CDR3 size: 13 residues. CDR3 sequence reads: CASMPFGGSEAFF. In DNA form, the CDR3 reads TGTGCCAGCATGCCATTTGGGGGCAGTGAAGCTTTCTTT.

J is TRBJ1-2 and V is TRBV15; D is uncertain. Germline V lookup: CDR1 LNHNV, CDR2 YYDKDF (reference sequence). The CDR3 is made up of 16 amino acids. The germline V and J ends were trimmed by 0 bases and 1 base, with 12 bases remaining between them. The CDR3 bases are TGTGCCACCAGCAGAGATCGATTGGGCCGTAACTATGGCTACACCTTC. Translated, it gives CATSRDRLGRNYGYTF.

The V and J genes are TRBV5-1 and TRBJ1-1; 9 bases map to TRBD1. CDR3 length: 13 amino acids. Per germline, CDR1 SGHRS and CDR2 YFSETQ. The V and J ends lost 8 bases and 6 bases, in that order; junction bases with no gene match: 8. CDR3 bases: TGCGCCAGAAAACAGGGGGCGGAGGCTGAAGCTTTCTTT. Amino acids: CARKQGAEAEAFF.

The chain links TRBV28 to TRBJ2-7; D is ambiguous. V lost 5 bases and J lost 5, with 13 bases in between. This CDR3 is built from 13 residues. Germline CDR1 reads MDHEN; CDR2 reads SYDVKM. CDR3 DNA: TGTGCCAGCAGTCCTCGTTCAGTCGACGAGCAGTACTTC. Amino acids: CASSPRSVDEQYF.

The chain links TRBV5-1 to TRBJ1-6; 7 bases line up with TRBD1. CDR1 is SGHRS, CDR2 YFSETQ, per germline. This CDR3 region has 19 residues. Trimming took 3 bases from V and 3 from J; bases not matched to a gene: 15. DNA for the CDR3: TGCGCCAGCAGCTCGTGGGGACAGAGCATAGGAATCTATAATTCACCCCTCCACTTT. Amino acid sequence: CASSSWGQSIGIYNSPLHF.

CDR3 DNA: TGTGCCAGCAGCTTCCGGGACATATCCTATGGCTACACCTTC. This sequence encodes CASSFRDISYGYTF. V usage is TRBV5-4 and J usage is TRBJ1-2, with D maybe TRBD1 (6 bases). CDR1 and CDR2 (germline): SGHNT, YYREEE (reference sequence). Trimming took 2 bases from V and 4 from J, leaving 12 bases between them. The CDR3 length is 14 residues.

The rearrangement joins TRBV20-1 to TRBJ1-1; TRBD1 matches at 7 bases. There are 11 residues in the CDR3. CDR1 and CDR2 from the germline V gene are DFQATT and SNEGSKA (reference sequence). With V trimmed by 8 bases and J by 8 bases, 8 bases remained unmatched. The DNA for the CDR3 is TGCAGTACGACAGGGAGAGGGGAAGCTTTCTTT. This encodes CSTTGRGEAFF.

The chain employs TRBV10-3 and TRBJ1-1; 8 positions match TRBD1. Unmatched junction bases numbered 7, after V lost 6 bases and J lost 4 bases. This CDR3 has 14 amino acids. Germline assignment: CDR1 ENHRY and CDR2 SYGVKD. The CDR3 loop is CAIRRGTGGTEAFF. The CDR3 bases are TGTGCCATCAGGAGAGGAACAGGGGGCACTGAAGCTTTCTTT.

The rearrangement uses TRBV9 and TRBJ1-6, with D unclear. The ends were cut back, 0 bases at V and 7 bases at J, with 11 bases in the middle. Germline CDR1 reads SGDLS; CDR2 reads YYNGEE. The CDR3 extends over 15 amino acids. CDR3 in amino acids: CASSVDFNWNSPLHF. CDR3 in DNA: TGTGCCAGCAGCGTAGATTTTAACTGGAATTCACCCCTCCACTTT. Full variable domain (outside the CDR3, taken from reference TRBV9 and TRBJ1-6): DSGVTQTPKHLITATGQRVTLRCSPRSGDLSVYWYQQSLDQGLQFLIQYYNGEERAKGNILERFSAQQFPDLHSELNLSSLELGDSALYFCASSVDFNWNSPLHFGNGTRLTVT.

The gene calls are TRBV7-3 and TRBJ2-7; D possibly corresponds to TRBD1 (5 bases). V was shortened by 6 bases and J by 6 bases, with 15 bases between the two germline ends. Germline V gene sequence: CDR1 SGHTA, CDR2 FQGTGA. There are 13 residues in the CDR3. The CDR3 loop is CASSQGPPGEQYF. CDR3 bases: TGTGCCAGCAGTCAGGGCCCGCCCGGCGAGCAGTACTTC.

The chain employs TRBV6-5 and TRBJ2-1, with 12 bases fitting TRBD1. V lost 4 bases, J lost 10 bases, and 5 bases stayed unmatched. This CDR3 contains 14 residues. Germline V CDR1 and CDR2: MNHEY, SVGAGI. CDR3 protein: CASSSGQGAYEQFF. CDR3 nucleotide sequence: TGTGCCAGCAGTTCGGGACAGGGGGCTTACGAGCAGTTCTTC.

The genes are TRBV5-6 and TRBJ2-2; no definite D call. CDR1 and CDR2 (germline): SGHDT, YYEEEE. V lost 2 bases and J 4 bases, leaving 6 bases between the germline ends. This CDR3 is 13 amino acids long. The CDR3 DNA reads TGTGCCAGCAGCTTAGTGGCCACCGGGGAGCTGTTTTTT. Encoded protein: CASSLVATGELFF. Using reference TRBV5-6 and TRBJ2-2 for the parts outside the CDR3, the full variable domain is DAGVTQSPTHLIKTRGQQVTLRCSPKSGHDTVSWYQQALGQGPQFIFQYYEEEERQRGNFPDRFSGHQFPNYSSELNVNALLLGDSALYLCASSLVATGELFFGEGSRLTVL.

The CDR3 sequence is CARSQETQYF. As DNA, the CDR3 is TGTGCCCGCTCTCAGGAGACCCAGTACTTC. This rearrangement joins TRBV2 to TRBJ2-5, with no clear D. Deletions cut 11 bases from V and 5 bases from J, with 9 bases between. Germline V CDR1 and CDR2: SNHLY, FYNNEI. This CDR3 has 10 amino acids. Together with reference TRBV2 and TRBJ2-5, the CDR3 gives the full variable domain: EPEVTQTPSHQVTQMGQEVILRCVPISNHLYFYWYRQILGQKVEFLVSFYNNEISEKSEIFDDQFSVERPDGSNFTLKIRSTKLEDSAMYFCARSQETQYFGPGTRLLVL.

The CDR3 DNA sequence: TGTGCCAGCAGCTCGGGACAGGTGTACGAGCAGTACTTC. Residues: CASSSGQVYEQYF. The chain carries TRBV27 and TRBJ2-7, with 8 nucleotides matching TRBD1. The CDR3 is made up of 13 amino acids. Looked up from germline, CDR1 is MNHEY and CDR2 is SMNVEV (reference sequence). J lost 4 bases, V lost 6 bases, and 5 bases had no gene match.

This clone was observed a few times. The chain carries TRBV28 and TRBJ2-3; 8 bases are a match to TRBD2. V dropped 3 bases and J dropped 2; count of bases not matched to a gene: 16. The V gene's germline CDR1 is MDHEN and CDR2 SYDVKM. The CDR3 length is 19 residues. The chain's CDR3 is CASSFLSESSGLYTDTQYF. In nucleotides, the CDR3 is TGTGCCAGCAGTTTTTTGTCTGAGTCTAGCGGGCTCTACACAGATACGCAGTATTTT.

This clone was seen a single time. The rearrangement joins TRBV29-1 to TRBJ2-5, with 14 bases matching TRBD2. The length of the CDR3 is 15 residues. V lost 3 bases, J lost 5 bases, and 5 bases stayed unmatched. CDR1 and CDR2 (germline): SQVTM, ANQGSEA. The DNA of the CDR3 is TGCAGCGTTGAGAAAGGGACTAGCGGGGGCGAGACCCAGTACTTC. Translation gives CSVEKGTSGGETQYF. The full variable domain, rest sourced from reference TRBV29-1 and TRBJ2-5, is SAVISQKPSRDICQRGTSLTIQCQVDSQVTMMFWYRQQPGQSLTLIATANQGSEATYESGFVIDKFPISRPNLTFSTLTVSNMSPEDSSIYLCSVEKGTSGGETQYFGPGTRLLVL.

The rearrangement links TRBV20-1 to TRBJ2-1; TRBD2 might be the D (5 bases). This CDR3 is built from 10 residues. The germline V gene encodes CDR1 DFQATT and CDR2 SNEGSKA (reference sequence). The V end was cut by 5 bases, the J end by 6 bases, with 5 bases between. In DNA, the CDR3 is TGCAGTGCTGCGGGCAATGAGCAGTTCTTC. Its translation is CSAAGNEQFF.